This T cell receptor (beta chain) is from a study of blood T cell repertoires in COVID-19. Study as a whole: The United States, Italy and Spain were the sources of the acute and convalescent COVID-19 samples. PBMCs, B-cell-depleted T cells, or T cells were the source of the cDNA or gDNA that made up the material.

This clone was counted once. Authors' processing steps: Reference gene primer amplification gave estimated nucleated cell counts. Assay used: immunoSEQ multiplex PCR; TCRdb lists only in-frame clones, some missing. V and J calls plus clone size are reproduced from that table; the DNA served to infer D and trimming. This sample has about 260,000 clones, with around 87% found just once. Germline-derived CDR1 and CDR2 are SGHKS and YYEKEE (reference sequence). The CDR3 consists of 13 residues. V lost 4 bases and J lost 7; bases outside the gene matches: 6. Sequencing used peripheral blood. This TCR came from a woman aged 40 to 50 who had recovered from COVID-19. The chain combines TRBV5-5 with TRBJ1-1, with TRBD1 matching 8 bases. Here the CDR3 reads CASSLTGGFEAFF. The DNA of the CDR3 is TGTGCCAGCAGCCTCACAGGGGGGTTTGAAGCTTTCTTT.